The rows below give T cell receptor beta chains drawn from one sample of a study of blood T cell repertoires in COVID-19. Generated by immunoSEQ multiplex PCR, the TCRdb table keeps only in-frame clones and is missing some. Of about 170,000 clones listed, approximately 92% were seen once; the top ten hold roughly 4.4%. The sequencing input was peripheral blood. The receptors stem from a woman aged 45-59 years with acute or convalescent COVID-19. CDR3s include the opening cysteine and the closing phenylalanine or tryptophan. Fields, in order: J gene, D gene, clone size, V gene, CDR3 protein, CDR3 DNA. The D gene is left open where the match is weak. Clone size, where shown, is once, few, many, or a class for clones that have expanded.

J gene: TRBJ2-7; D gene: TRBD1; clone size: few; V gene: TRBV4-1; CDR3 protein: CASSPGQGPLEQYF; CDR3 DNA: TGCGCCAGCAGCCCGGGACAGGGTCCCCTTGAGCAGTACTTC
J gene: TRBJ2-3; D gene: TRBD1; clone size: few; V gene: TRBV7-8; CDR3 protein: CASSLVGDRGRTQYF; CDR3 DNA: TGTGCCAGCAGCTTAGTGGGGGACAGGGGCCGTACGCAGTATTTT
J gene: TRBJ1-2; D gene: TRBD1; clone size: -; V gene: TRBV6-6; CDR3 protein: CASSYLGTGDYGYTF; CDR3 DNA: TGTGCCAGCAGTTACCTGGGGACAGGAGACTATGGCTACACCTTC
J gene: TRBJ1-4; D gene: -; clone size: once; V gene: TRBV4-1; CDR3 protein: CASSQGLQALEKLFF; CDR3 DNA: TGCGCCAGCAGCCAAGGATTACAGGCGTTGGAAAAACTGTTTTTT
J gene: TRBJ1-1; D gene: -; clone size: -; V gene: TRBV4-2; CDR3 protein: CASSQEWQGMNTEAFF; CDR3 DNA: TGTGCCAGCAGCCAAGAATGGCAGGGTATGAACACTGAAGCTTTCTTT
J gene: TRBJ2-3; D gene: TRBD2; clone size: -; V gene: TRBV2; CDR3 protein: CASRLAVGTSGVDTQYF; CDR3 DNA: TGTGCCAGCAGGCTAGCAGTAGGGACTAGCGGAGTAGATACGCAGTATTTT
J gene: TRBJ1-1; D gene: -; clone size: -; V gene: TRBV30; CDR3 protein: CAWAGVIAEAFF; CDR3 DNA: TGTGCCTGGGCGGGGGTGATCGCTGAAGCTTTCTTT
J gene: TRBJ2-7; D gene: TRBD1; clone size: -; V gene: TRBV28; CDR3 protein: CASSSHRGWTYEQYF; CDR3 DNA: TGTGCCAGCAGTTCCCACAGGGGGTGGACCTACGAGCAGTACTTC
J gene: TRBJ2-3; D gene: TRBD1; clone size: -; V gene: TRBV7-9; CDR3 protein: CASSTDRGTQYF; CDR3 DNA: TGTGCCAGCAGCACGGACAGGGGGACGCAGTATTTT
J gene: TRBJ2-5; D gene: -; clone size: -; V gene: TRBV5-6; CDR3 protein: CASSYFTFFGGSSETQYF; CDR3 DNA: TGTGCCAGCAGCTATTTTACTTTCTTCGGGGGATCATCGGAGACCCAGTACTTC
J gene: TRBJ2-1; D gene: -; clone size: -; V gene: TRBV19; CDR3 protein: CATLSRQDNEQFF; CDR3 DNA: TGTGCCACCCTCTCCAGACAGGACAATGAGCAGTTCTTC
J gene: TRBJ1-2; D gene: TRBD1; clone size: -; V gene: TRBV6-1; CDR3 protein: CASSDGTGRYGYTF; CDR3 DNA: TGTGCCAGCAGTGACGGGACAGGGCGTTATGGCTACACCTTC
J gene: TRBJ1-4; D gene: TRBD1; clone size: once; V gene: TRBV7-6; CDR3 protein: CASSPGWTGKEKLFF; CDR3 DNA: TGTGCCAGCAGTCCCGGGTGGACAGGGAAAGAAAAACTGTTTTTT
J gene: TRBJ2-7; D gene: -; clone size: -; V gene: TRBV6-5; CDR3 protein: CASSLLGVSNEQYF; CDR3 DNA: TGTGCCAGCAGTCTCCTAGGGGTCTCCAACGAGCAGTACTTC
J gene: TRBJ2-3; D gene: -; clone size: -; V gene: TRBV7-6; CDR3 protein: CASSRGRTDTQYF; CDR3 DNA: TGTGCCAGCTCAAGGGGCCGTACAGATACGCAGTATTTT
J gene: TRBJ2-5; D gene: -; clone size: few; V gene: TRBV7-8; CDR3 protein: CASSLVAGLETQYF; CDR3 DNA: TGTGCCAGCAGCTTAGTGGCAGGGTTAGAGACCCAGTACTTC